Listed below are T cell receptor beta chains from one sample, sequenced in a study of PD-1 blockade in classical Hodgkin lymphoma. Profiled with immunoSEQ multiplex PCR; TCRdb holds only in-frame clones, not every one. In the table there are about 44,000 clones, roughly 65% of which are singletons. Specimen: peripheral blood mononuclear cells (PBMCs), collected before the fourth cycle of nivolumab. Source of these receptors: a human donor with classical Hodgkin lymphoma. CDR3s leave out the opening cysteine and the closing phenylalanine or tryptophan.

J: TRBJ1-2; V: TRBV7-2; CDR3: ASSWDRAGFGYT
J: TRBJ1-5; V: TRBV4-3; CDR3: ASSPRLGGQPQH
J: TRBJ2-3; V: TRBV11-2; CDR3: ASSFRGSGTDTQY
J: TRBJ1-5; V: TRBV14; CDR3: ASSQDGGLSNQPQH
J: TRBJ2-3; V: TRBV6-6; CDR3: ASIPGTSGWDTQY
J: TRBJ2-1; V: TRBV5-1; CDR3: ASSSPGQGFNEQF
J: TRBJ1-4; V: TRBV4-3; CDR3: ASSQDQTGSNEKLF
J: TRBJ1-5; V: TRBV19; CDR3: ASSISPDRYQPQH
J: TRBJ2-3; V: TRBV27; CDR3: ASSLERVTDTQY
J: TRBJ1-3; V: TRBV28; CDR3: ASSSLGVGNTIY
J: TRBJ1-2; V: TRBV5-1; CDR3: ASSQGQGNYGYT
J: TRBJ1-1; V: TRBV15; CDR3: ATSAPPNTEAF
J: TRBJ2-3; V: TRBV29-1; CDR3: SVGGSGWTDTQY
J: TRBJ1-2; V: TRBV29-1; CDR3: SVERGYGYT
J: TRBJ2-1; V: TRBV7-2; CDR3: ASSSDTGGKQF
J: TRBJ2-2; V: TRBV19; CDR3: ASSPGLVNTGELF
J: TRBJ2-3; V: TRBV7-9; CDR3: ASSLTTGGDTQY